These 7 T cell receptor beta chains came from one sample sequenced in a study of human T cells and chemical hapten exposure. From the RACE reads, TCRdb called clonotypes with MiXCR, one entry per CDR3 protein. The table shows about 120,000 distinct CDR3 sequences, with about 13% occurring only once. Specified time point: pre-sensitization, week 0. Documented treatment: therapeutic diphenylcyclopropenone sensitization with weekly scalp DPC. The sequenced sample was whole blood, obtained in connection with sensitization to the hapten diphenylcyclopropenone (DPC). These receptors originate from a young woman with alopecia areata. Some clones in this sample may be carry-over from other donors' samples.

This clonotype has at least ten counts. The chain uses TRBV7-2 and TRBJ1-2; D gene uncertain. V dropped 1 base and J dropped 3 bases, with 12 bases sitting between them. The CDR3 loop spans 15 amino acids. The germline gives CDR1 SGHTA, CDR2 FQGNSA. CDR3 DNA: TGTGCCAGCAGCTTAGAAAAGGTCAGCTACTATGGCTACACCTTC. This sequence encodes CASSLEKVSYYGYTF.

Only a few counts were recorded for this clonotype. The CDR3 sequence is CSGDQLGTDWTDTQYF. DNA of the CDR3: TGCAGCGGAGACCAATTAGGGACAGACTGGACAGATACGCAGTATTTT. V usage is TRBV20-1 and J usage is TRBJ2-3; TRBD1 agrees at 7 bases. The germline CDR1 and CDR2 sequences are DFQATT and SNEGSKA (reference sequence). There are 16 residues in the CDR3.

This clonotype was counted ten times or more. The chain links TRBV27 to TRBJ1-5; 9 positions agree with TRBD1. Germline V gene sequence: CDR1 MNHEY, CDR2 SMNVEV (reference sequence). V gave up 6 bases and J gave up 6 bases; unmatched junction bases: 12. The CDR3 consists of 16 residues. In DNA form, the CDR3 reads TGTGCCAGCAGCCCCGAGTCCCGACAGGGGGGTCAGCCCCAGCATTTT. Translated: CASSPESRQGGQPQHF.

This chain connects TRBV9 to TRBJ1-6; D not certain. In germline, CDR1 is SGDLS, CDR2 YYNGEE. This CDR3 contains 15 residues. V lost 4 bases, J lost 10 bases, and 18 bases lay in between. In DNA, the CDR3 is TGTGCCAGCAGCCCCCGGGCGACCCCAGAGTCACCCCTCCACTTT. Its translation is CASSPRATPESPLHF.

This clonotype was picked up a small number of times. This chain joins TRBV6-5 and TRBJ1-2, with D unclear. Germline V gene lookup returns CDR1 MNHEY and CDR2 SVGAGI. V was pared by 6 bases and J by 0 bases, with 11 bases between. The length of the CDR3 is 14 residues. In DNA, the CDR3 is TGTGCCAGCAGCTTGTCCTTTGCTAACTATGGCTACACCTTC. Its translation is CASSLSFANYGYTF.

CDR3 coding DNA: TGTGCCAGCTCACCTGGGCCTTTGGGGTCAGATACGCAGTATTTT. It specifies CASSPGPLGSDTQYF. The V and J genes are TRBV18 and TRBJ2-3; D unresolved. Between the trimmed V and J ends, which lost 3 bases and 4 bases, there was a span of 14 bases. Germline V lookup: CDR1 KGHSH, CDR2 LQKENI. The CDR3 extends over 15 amino acids.

In DNA, the CDR3 is TGTGCCAGCAGCCTCGGGAGTCCTATTCCCCGCACAGATACGCAGTATTTT. This encodes CASSLGSPIPRTDTQYF. V gene TRBV3-1 combines with J gene TRBJ2-3; the D gene is possibly TRBD2 (6 bases). This CDR3 region has 17 residues. The V end was cut by 4 bases, the J end by 1 base, with 18 bases between. Germline CDR1 and CDR2: LGHDT and YNNKEL (reference sequence).